A single sample is the source of the 6 T cell receptor beta chains below, sequenced in a study of T cells in Graves' hyperthyroidism and ophthalmopathy. TCR beta CDR3 regions were amplified from RNA transcripts. First-round RT-PCR with HTBI primers amplified the TCR CDR3 region. MiXCR, run by TCRdb on the multiplex PCR reads, gives a single entry per CDR3 protein. This repertoire shows about 560,000 distinct CDR3 sequences, 16% found once; its top ten account for approximately 20%. The sample was blood. These receptor sequences come from a woman aged 18-29 years with Graves' hyperthyroidism.

The chain is built from TRBV25-1 and TRBJ1-6; maybe TRBD1 (5 bases). Germline V gives CDR1 MGHDK, CDR2 SYGVNS. This CDR3 has 13 amino acids. V lost 7 bases and J 8 bases, leaving 12 bases between the germline ends. The CDR3 DNA reads TGTGCCAGCATCGAGCCAGGGTATTCACCCCTCCACTTT. Encoded protein: CASIEPGYSPLHF.

A few counts support this clonotype. CDR3 bases: TGTGCCAGCAGTTCTTATCCCGGGGAGCTGTTTTTT. Encoded protein: CASSSYPGELFF. This chain uses TRBV12-3 or TRBV12-4 with TRBJ2-2; D gene uncertain. Trimming took off 4 bases at V and 6 bases at J, with 6 bases between the two ends. The CDR3 loop spans 12 amino acids.

This clonotype was recorded many times. This sequence joins TRBV30 and TRBJ1-2; D ambiguous. Germline lookup yields CDR1 GTSNPN and CDR2 SVGIG (reference sequence). This CDR3 is 13 amino acids long. V was shortened by 1 base and J by 3 bases, with 9 bases between the two germline ends. The CDR3 bases are TGTGCCTGGAGTGGTTCGGGTTACTATGGCTACACCTTC. Translating it yields CAWSGSGYYGYTF.

Details on this clonotype: Sequence at one end of the junction differs from germline and may be a read error. The genes are TRBV19 and TRBJ2-5; 13 bases line up with TRBD2. The length of the CDR3 is 15 residues. The germline CDR1 and CDR2 sequences are LNHDA and SQIVND (reference sequence). The CDR3 DNA follows: TGTGCCAGTAGTCCAAGGACTAGCGGGGGAGAGACCCAGTGCTTC. Its translation is CASSPRTSGGETQCF.

The chain employs TRBV20-1 and TRBJ2-2; D ambiguous. V dropped 0 bases and J dropped 5 bases, with 13 bases sitting between them. The V gene's germline CDR1 is DFQATT and CDR2 SNEGSKA (reference sequence). The CDR3 consists of 15 residues. As DNA, the CDR3 is TGCAGTGCTAGAGATCGCGCAGGTTTAACCGGGGAGCTGTTTTTT. Its translation: CSARDRAGLTGELFF.

This clonotype has at least ten counts. The rearrangement uses TRBV11-3 and TRBJ1-6, with TRBD1 matching over 9 bases. V lost 5 bases, J lost 11 bases, and 4 bases stayed unmatched. Germline V gene sequence: CDR1 SGHNT, CDR2 YENEEA. This CDR3 comprises 13 residues. The CDR3 is CASSRTGVTPLHF. The CDR3 nucleotides are TGTGCCAGCAGCCGGACAGGGGTTACACCCCTCCACTTT.